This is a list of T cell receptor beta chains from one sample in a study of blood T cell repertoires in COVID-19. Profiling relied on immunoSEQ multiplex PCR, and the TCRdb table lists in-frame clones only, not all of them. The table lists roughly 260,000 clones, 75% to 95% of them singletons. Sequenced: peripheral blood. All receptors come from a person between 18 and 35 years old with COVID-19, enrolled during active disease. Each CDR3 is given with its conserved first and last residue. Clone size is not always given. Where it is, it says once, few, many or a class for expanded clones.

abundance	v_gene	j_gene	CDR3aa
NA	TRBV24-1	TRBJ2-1	CATSDGRELYNEQFF
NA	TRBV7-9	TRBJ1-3	CASSLEDRAGNTIYF
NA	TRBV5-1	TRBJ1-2	CASSLAQGGVGYTF
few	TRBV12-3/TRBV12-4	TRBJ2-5	CASSSGTAGPQYF
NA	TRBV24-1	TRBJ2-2	CATSALSGSNTGELFF
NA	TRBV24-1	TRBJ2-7	CATSDASGSANEQYF
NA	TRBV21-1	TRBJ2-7	CASSHRDREYEQYF
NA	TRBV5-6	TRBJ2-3	CASSGTGSTDTQYF
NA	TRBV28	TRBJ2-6	CASSFGLAGASDLGANVLTF
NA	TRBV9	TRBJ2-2	CASSVEWLAGGDTGELFF
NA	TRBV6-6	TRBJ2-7	CASSSQTGGEQYF
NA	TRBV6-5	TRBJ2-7	CASPGTGGEQYF
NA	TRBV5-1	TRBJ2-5	CASSLDFSKETQYF
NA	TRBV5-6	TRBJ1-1	CASSQMNTEAFF
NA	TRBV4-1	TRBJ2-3	CASSQAGLADHLTDTQYF
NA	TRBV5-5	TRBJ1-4	CASSPTGEGDRATNEKLFF
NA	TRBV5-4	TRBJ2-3	CASSQSRDRVTDTQYF
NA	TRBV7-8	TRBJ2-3	CASRLRTSTDTQYF
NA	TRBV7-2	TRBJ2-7	CATGLAWEQYF
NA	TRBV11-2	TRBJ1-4	CASSLVGTGRGEKLFF
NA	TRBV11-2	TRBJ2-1	CASSFQTTEQFF
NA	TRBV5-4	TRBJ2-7	CASSLERVYEQYF
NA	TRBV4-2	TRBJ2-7	CASSQDGGTGGYEQYF
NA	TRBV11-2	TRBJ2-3	CASSLITDTQYF
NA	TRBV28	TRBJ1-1	CASSSQGVLEAFF
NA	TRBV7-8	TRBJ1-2	CASSSGQGLNYGYTF
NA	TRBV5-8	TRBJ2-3	CASSLSIGIGPDTQYF
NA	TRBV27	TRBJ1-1	CASSLSRNTEAFF
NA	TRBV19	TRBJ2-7	CASMATGGYEQYF
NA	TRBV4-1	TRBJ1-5	CASSQETNQPQHF
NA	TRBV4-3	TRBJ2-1	CASSRRQGENNEQFF
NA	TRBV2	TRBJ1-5	CASNSLGQGNQPQHF
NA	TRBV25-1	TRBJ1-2	CASSTGNYGYTF
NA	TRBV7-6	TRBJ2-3	CASSLVGGAQGVRDTQYF
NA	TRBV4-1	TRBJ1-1	CASSWLGDTEAFF
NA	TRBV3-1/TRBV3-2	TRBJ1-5	CASSQASGGLPQHF
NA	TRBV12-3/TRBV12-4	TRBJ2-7	CASSFNREQYF
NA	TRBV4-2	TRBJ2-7	CASSQAVSGITYEQYF
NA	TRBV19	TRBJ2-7	CASTAEGQVGEQYF
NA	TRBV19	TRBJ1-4	CASSPDRAPTNEKLFF
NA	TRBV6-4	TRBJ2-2	CASSDQGQGSGELFF
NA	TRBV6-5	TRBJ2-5	CASVRTGEETQYF
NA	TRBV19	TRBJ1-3	CASSAPASGNTIYF
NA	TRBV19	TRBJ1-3	CASSIRTGAGNTIYF
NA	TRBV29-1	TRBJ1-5	CSVRDSPGPQHF
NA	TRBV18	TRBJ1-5	CASSPGTGQPQHF
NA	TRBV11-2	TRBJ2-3	CASSLGPSGLGDTQYF
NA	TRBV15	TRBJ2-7	CATNPYPRDRVYEQYF